This entry is about one T cell receptor beta chain. The CDR3 spans 14 residues. Germline V gives CDR1 SGHTA, CDR2 FQGTGA. V lost 5 bases, J lost 5 bases, and 6 bases stayed unmatched. Within the library, unique molecular identifiers were attached to each individual cDNA molecule. TCRdb recomputed calls from the RACE reads with MiXCR, one row per CDR3 protein. The table has around 340,000 distinct CDR3 sequences, approximately 6.3% seen once. The data originate from a study of human T cells and chemical hapten exposure. The overall study: DPC at 2% was the sensitizing agent, placed on 2 cm by 2 cm of upper inner arm skin. Epicutaneous patch tests delivered 0.01% DPC to the upper back, with evaluation at 6 days.

Noted time point: patch test 1, 2 weeks after DPC sensitization. The treatment: therapeutic diphenylcyclopropenone sensitization with weekly scalp DPC. The drawing of blood occurred before each patch test was applied. The receptor was isolated from a woman aged 18 to 35 with alopecia areata. Some clones in this sample may be carry-over from other donors' samples. Sequenced material: whole blood, taken in connection with sensitization to the hapten diphenylcyclopropenone (DPC). V usage is TRBV7-3 and J usage is TRBJ2-3, with TRBD1 identical over 8 bases. The CDR3 here is CASSLQGAGDTQYF. The CDR3 DNA sequence: TGTGCCAGCAGCCTTCAGGGGGCCGGAGATACGCAGTATTTT.